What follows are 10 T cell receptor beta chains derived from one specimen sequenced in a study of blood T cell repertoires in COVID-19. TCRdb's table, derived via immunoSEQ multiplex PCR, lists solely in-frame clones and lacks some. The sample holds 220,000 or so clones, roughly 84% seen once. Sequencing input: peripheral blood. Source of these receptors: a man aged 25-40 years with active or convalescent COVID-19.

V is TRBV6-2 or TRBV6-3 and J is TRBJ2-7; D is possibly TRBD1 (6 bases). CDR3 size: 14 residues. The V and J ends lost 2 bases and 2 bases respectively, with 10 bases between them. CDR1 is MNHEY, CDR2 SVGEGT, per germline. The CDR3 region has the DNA TGTGCCAGCAGTTACGGACAGCAAACCTACGAGCAGTACTTC. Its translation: CASSYGQQTYEQYF.

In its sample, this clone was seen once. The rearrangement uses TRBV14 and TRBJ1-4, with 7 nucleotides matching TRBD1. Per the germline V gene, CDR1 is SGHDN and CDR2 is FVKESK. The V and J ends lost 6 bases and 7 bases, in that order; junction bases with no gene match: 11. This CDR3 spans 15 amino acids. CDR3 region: CASSSQGMGSEKLFF. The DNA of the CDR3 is TGTGCCAGCAGTTCACAGGGGATGGGTAGTGAAAAACTGTTTTTT.

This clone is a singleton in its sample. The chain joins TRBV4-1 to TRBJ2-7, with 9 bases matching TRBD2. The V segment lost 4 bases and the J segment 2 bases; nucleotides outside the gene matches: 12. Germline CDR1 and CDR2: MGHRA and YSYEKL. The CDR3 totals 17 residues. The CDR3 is CASSLDSGSGIAYEQYF. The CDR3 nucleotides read TGCGCCAGCAGCCTAGATAGCGGGAGTGGGATAGCCTACGAGCAGTACTTC.

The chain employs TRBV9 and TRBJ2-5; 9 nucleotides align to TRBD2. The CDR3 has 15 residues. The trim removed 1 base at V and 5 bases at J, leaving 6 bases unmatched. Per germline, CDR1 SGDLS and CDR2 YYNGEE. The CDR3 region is CASSVSGGYGETQYF. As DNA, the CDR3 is TGTGCCAGCAGCGTAAGCGGGGGGTATGGGGAGACCCAGTACTTC.

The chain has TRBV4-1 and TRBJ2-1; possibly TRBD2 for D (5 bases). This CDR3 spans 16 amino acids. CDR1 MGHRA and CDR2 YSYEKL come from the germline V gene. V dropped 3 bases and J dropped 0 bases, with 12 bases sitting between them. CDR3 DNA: TGCGCCAGCAGCCAGCCCCGGGATAGCTCCTACAATGAGCAGTTCTTC. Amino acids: CASSQPRDSSYNEQFF.

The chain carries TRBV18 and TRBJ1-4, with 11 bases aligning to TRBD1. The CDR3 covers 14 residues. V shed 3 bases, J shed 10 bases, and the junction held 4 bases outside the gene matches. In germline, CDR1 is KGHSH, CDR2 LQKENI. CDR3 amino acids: CASSPPGQGGKLFF. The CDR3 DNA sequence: TGTGCCAGCTCACCGCCGGGACAGGGGGGAAAACTGTTTTTT. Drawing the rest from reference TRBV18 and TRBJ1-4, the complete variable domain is NAGVMQNPRHLVRRRGQEARLRCSPMKGHSHVYWYRQLPEEGLKFMVYLQKENIIDESGMPKERFSAEFPKEGPSILRIQQVVRGDSAAYFCASSPPGQGGKLFFGSGTQLSVL.

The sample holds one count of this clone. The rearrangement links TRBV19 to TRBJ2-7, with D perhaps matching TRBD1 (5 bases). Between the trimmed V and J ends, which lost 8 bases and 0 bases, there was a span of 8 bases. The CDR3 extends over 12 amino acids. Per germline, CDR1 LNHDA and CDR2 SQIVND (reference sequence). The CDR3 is CASGDSSYEQYF. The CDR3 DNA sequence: TGTGCCAGTGGAGACAGCTCCTACGAGCAGTACTTC. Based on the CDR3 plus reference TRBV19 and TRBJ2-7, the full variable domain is DGGITQSPKYLFRKEGQNVTLSCEQNLNHDAMYWYRQDPGQGLRLIYYSQIVNDFQKGDIAEGYSVSREKKESFPLTVTSAQKNPTAFYLCASGDSSYEQYFGPGTRLTVT.

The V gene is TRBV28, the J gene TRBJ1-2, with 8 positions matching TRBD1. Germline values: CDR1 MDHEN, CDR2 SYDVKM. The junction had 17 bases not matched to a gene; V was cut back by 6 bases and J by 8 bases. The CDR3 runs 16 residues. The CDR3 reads CASRLTGQGGIAGYTF. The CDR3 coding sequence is TGTGCCAGCAGACTGACCGGACAGGGAGGTATAGCGGGCTACACCTTC.

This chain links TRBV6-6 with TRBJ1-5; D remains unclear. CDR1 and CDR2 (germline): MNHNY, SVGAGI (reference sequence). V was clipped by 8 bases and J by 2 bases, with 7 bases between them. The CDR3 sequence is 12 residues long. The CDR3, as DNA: TGTGCCAGCTGGGCGCGCAATCAGCCCCAGCATTTT. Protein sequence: CASWARNQPQHF.

CDR3 DNA sequence: TGTGCCAGCAGCTTGTTAGTAGCGGGGGGCATGGATACGCAGTATTTT. This gives the protein CASSLLVAGGMDTQYF. The chain joins TRBV5-6 to TRBJ2-3, with 10 bases aligning to TRBD2. Germline values: CDR1 SGHDT, CDR2 YYEEEE. Trimming at V came to 1 base and at J to 6 bases, leaving 8 bases not matched to a gene. CDR3 length: 16 amino acids.